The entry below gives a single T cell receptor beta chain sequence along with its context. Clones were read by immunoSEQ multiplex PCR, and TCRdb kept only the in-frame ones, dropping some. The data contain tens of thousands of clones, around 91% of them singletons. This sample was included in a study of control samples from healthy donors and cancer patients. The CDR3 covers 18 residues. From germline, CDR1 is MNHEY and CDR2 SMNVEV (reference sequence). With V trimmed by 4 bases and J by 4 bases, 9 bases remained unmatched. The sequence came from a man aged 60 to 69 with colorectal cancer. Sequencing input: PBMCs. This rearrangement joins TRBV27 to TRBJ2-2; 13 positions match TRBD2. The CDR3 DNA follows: TGTGCCAGCAGTTATGCACTAGCGGGGGGGCCGGGCACCGGGGAGCTGTTTTTT. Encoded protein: CASSYALAGGPGTGELFF.